Listed below are T cell receptor beta chains from one sample, sequenced in a study of cytomegalovirus exposure and HLA in healthy donors. Repertoires were generated with immunoSEQ multiplex PCR, while TCRdb's copy carries only in-frame clones and drops some. The table shows under 300,000 clones, with 90% occurring only once. The source material was PBMCs. The receptor source for this set is a young woman in good health and CMV-seronegative. Each CDR3 is given with its conserved first and last residue. D genes are given only for firm matches. Clone size, where shown, is once, few, many, or a class for clones that have expanded.

v_call: TRBV4-1
clone_size: -
j_call: TRBJ1-2
d_call: -
cdr3_nt: TGCGCCAGCAGCCAAGGTCTGGCCGCTCCGACTCCTAACTATGGCTACACCTTC
cdr3_aa: CASSQGLAAPTPNYGYTF

v_call: TRBV5-6
clone_size: once
j_call: TRBJ2-2
d_call: TRBD1
cdr3_nt: TGTGCCAGCAGCTTGGGGGAGACAGGGGCGATCGGGGAGCTGTTTTTT
cdr3_aa: CASSLGETGAIGELFF

v_call: TRBV11-2
clone_size: -
j_call: TRBJ2-7
d_call: TRBD2
cdr3_nt: TGTGCCAGCAGCTTTTACACCGGGACTAGCCGCTACGAGCAGTACTTC
cdr3_aa: CASSFYTGTSRYEQYF

v_call: TRBV7-2
clone_size: once
j_call: TRBJ1-1
d_call: TRBD1
cdr3_nt: TGTGCCAGCAGCGCGGGACAGGGAAACACTGAAGCTTTCTTT
cdr3_aa: CASSAGQGNTEAFF